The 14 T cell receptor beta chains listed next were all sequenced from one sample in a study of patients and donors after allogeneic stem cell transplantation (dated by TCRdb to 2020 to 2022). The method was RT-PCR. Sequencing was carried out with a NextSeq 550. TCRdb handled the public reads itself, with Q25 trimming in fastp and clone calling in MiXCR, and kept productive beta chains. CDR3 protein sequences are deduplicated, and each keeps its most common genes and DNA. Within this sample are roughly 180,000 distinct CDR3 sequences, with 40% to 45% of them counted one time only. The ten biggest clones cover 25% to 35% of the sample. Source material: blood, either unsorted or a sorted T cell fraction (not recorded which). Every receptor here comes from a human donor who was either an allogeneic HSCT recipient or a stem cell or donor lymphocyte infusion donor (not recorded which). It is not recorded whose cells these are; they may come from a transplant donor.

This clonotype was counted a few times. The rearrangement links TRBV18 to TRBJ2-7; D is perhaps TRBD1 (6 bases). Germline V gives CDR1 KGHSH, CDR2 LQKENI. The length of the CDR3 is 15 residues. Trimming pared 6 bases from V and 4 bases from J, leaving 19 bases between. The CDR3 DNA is TGTGCCAGCTCTTCGACAAGGGGGTCGACTTACGAGCAGTACTTC. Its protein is CASSSTRGSTYEQYF.

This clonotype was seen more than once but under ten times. The DNA of the CDR3 is TGTGCCAGCTCACCAGAGCGGGAGTTGAATGAGCAGTTCTTC. Residues: CASSPERELNEQFF. This chain joins TRBV18 and TRBJ2-1; 8 nucleotides align to TRBD2. CDR1 KGHSH and CDR2 LQKENI come from the germline V gene. V dropped 2 bases and J dropped 7; count of bases not matched to a gene: 4. This CDR3 is built from 14 residues. Full variable domain (rest looked up from reference TRBV18 and TRBJ2-1): NAGVMQNPRHLVRRRGQEARLRCSPMKGHSHVYWYRQLPEEGLKFMVYLQKENIIDESGMPKERFSAEFPKEGPSILRIQQVVRGDSAAYFCASSPERELNEQFFGPGTRLTVL.

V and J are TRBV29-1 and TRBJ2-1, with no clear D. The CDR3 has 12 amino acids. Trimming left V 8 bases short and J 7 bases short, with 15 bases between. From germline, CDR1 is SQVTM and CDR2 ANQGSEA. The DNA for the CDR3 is TGCAGCTCTCTGGGTCCTGCGAATGAGCAGTTCTTC. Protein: CSSLGPANEQFF.

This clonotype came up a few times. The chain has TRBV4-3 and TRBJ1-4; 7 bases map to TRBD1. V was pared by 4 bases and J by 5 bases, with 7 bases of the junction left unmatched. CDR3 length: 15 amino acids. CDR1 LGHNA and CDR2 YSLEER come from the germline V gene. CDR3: CASSPVAGGNEKLFF. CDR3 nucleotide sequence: TGCGCCAGCAGCCCGGTTGCAGGGGGAAATGAAAAACTGTTTTTT.

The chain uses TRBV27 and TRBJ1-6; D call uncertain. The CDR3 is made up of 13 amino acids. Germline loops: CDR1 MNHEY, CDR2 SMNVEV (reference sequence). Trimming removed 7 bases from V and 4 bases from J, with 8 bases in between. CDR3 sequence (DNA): TGTGCCAGCACCGAGGTTTATAATTCACCCCTCCACTTT. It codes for CASTEVYNSPLHF.

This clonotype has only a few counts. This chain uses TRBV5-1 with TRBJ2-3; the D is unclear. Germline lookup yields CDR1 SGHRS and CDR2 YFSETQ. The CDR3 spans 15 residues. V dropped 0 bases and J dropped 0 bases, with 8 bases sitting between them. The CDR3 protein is CASSLVDVSTDTQYF. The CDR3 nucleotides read TGCGCCAGCAGCTTGGTTGACGTAAGCACAGATACGCAGTATTTT. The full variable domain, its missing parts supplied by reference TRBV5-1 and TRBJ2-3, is KAGVTQTPRYLIKTRGQQVTLSCSPISGHRSVSWYQQTPGQGLQFLFEYFSETQRNKGNFPGRFSGRQFSNSRSEMNVSTLELGDSALYLCASSLVDVSTDTQYFGPGTRLTVL.

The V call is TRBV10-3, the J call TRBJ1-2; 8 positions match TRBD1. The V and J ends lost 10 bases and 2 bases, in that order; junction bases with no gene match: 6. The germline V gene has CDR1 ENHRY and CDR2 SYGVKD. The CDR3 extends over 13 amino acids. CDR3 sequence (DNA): TGTGCCACGCAGGGGGCAGTAAACTATGGCTACACCTTC. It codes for CATQGAVNYGYTF.

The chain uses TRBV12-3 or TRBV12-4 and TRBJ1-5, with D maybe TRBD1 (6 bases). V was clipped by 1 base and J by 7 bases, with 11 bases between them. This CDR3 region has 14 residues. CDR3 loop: CASSLGRGVQPQHF. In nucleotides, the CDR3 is TGTGCCAGCAGTTTAGGTAGGGGGGTCCAGCCCCAGCATTTT.

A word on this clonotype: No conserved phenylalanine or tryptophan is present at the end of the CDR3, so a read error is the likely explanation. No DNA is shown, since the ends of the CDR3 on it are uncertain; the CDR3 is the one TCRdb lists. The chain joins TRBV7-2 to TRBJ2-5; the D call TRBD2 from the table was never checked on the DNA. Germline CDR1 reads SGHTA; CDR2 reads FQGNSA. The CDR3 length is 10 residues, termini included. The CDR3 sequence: CASSSSRLGA.

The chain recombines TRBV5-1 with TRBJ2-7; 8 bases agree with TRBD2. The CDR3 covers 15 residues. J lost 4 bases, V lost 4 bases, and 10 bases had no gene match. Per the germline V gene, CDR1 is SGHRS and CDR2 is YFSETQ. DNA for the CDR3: TGCGCCAGCAGCCTAGAGGTAGCGGGGTTTTACGAGCAGTACTTC. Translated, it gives CASSLEVAGFYEQYF. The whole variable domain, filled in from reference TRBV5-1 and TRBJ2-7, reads KAGVTQTPRYLIKTRGQQVTLSCSPISGHRSVSWYQQTPGQGLQFLFEYFSETQRNKGNFPGRFSGRQFSNSRSEMNVSTLELGDSALYLCASSLEVAGFYEQYFGPGTRLTVT.

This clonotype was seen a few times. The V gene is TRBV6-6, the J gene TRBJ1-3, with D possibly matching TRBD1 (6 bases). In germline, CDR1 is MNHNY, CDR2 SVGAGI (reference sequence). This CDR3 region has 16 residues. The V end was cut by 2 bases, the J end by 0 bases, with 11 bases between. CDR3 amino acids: CASSYLGGSSGNTIYF. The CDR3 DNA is TGTGCCAGCAGTTACCTAGGGGGTAGCTCTGGAAACACCATATATTTT.

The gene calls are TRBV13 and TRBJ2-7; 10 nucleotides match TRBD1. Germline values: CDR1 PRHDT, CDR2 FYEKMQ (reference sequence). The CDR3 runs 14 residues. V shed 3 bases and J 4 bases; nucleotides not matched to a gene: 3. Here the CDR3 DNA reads TGTGCCAGCAGCTTCCGGGACAGGGGTTACGAGCAGTACTTC. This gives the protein CASSFRDRGYEQYF.

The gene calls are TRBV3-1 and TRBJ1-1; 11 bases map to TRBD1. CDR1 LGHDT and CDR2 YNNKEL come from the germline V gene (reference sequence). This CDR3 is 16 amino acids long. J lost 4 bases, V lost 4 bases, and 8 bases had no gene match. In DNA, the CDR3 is TGTGCCAGCAGCCTACGGACAGGGGGCTTCGGCACTGAAGCTTTCTTT. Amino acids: CASSLRTGGFGTEAFF.

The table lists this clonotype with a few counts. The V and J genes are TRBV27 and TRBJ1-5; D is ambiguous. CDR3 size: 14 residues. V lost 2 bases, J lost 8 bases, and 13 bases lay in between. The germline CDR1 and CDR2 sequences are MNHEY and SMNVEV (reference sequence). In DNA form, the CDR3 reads TGTGCCAGCAGTTTAGAAACGGCTTTAGAGCCCCAGCATTTT. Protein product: CASSLETALEPQHF.